This T cell receptor beta chain was observed in a study of shared T cell receptors in the human thymus. In germline, CDR1 is LGHNA, CDR2 YSLEER. The CDR3 length is 17 residues. Trimming cost V 0 bases and J 2 bases, with 13 bases left between them. This clone was detected a few times. Clones were sequenced by immunoSEQ multiplex PCR, and TCRdb holds only the in-frame ones, with some missing. The repertoire holds 640,000 or so clones, with 70% to 90% as singletons. The same specimen was also included in a second study, on human thymus T cells.

This chain links TRBV4-3 with TRBJ2-2; D is unresolved. The TCR sequence derives from a boy in the first two years of life with a congenital heart defect. The sample was thymocytes. The CDR3 DNA reads as TGCGCCAGCAGCCAAGATCGGTGGGCCGGAAACACCGGGGAGCTGTTTTTT. It is translated as CASSQDRWAGNTGELFF.